The T cell receptor (beta chain) described here comes from a study of neurological immune-mediated disorders. Stored at -80 C, 2 million PBMCs were the source of the unsorted libraries. 5'RACE with 10-nucleotide random UMIs produced the cDNA. TCRdb called the 5' RACE reads again in MiXCR, with one record for every CDR3 protein. The table records 36,000 or so distinct CDR3 sequences, about 9.4% of them present only once. Study-level findings and limits: While HTLV-1-associated myelopathy showed the greatest TCR clonal expansion, multiple sclerosis showed the least, falling below healthy controls.

Germline V gene sequence: CDR1 DFQATT, CDR2 SNEGSKA (reference sequence). Unmatched junction bases numbered 5, after V lost 3 bases and J lost 7 bases. The CDR3 is 12 residues long. The sample holds many counts of this clonotype. Its antigen is currently unknown. Sequencing used PBMCs. The V call is TRBV20-1, the J call TRBJ1-2; TRBD1 matches at 7 bases. The TCR comes from a woman in her thirties with HTLV-1-associated myelopathy (HAM/TSP). The CDR3 sequence: CSASQTGIGYTF. In DNA form, the CDR3 reads TGCAGTGCTAGCCAGACAGGGATTGGCTACACCTTC.